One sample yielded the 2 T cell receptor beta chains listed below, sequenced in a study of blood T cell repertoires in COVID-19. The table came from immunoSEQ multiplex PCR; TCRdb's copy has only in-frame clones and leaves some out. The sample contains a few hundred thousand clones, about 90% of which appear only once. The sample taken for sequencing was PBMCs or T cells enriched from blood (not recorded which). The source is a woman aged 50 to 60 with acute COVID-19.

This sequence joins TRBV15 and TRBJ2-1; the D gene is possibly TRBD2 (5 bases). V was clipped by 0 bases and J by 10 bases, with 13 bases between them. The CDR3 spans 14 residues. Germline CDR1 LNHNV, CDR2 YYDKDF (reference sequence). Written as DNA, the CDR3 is TGTGCCACCAGCAGAGATCTAGGAGGAGACGAGCAGTTCTTC. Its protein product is CATSRDLGGDEQFF.

DNA for the CDR3: TGTGCCAGCTCACCAGGTCAGGTCGATCAGCCCCAGCATTTT. The encoded protein is CASSPGQVDQPQHF. The V gene is TRBV18, the J gene TRBJ1-5; D gene ambiguous. This CDR3 has 14 residues. The V end lost 2 bases, the J end lost 5 bases, and 10 bases lay between the germline ends. Looked up from germline, CDR1 is KGHSH and CDR2 is LQKENI.